These 19 T cell receptor beta chains were all obtained from the same sample, sequenced in a study of T cells in Graves' hyperthyroidism and ophthalmopathy. TCR beta CDR3 regions were amplified from RNA. In the first-round RT-PCR of the TCR CDR3, the HTBI primer set was used. TCRdb ran MiXCR on the multiplex PCR reads and lists one entry per CDR3 protein. In the table there are hundreds of thousands of distinct CDR3 sequences, more than 15% of which are singletons. The sequencing input was blood. These receptors were obtained from a woman between 35 and 50 years old with Graves' ophthalmopathy.

This clonotype was observed a few times. The chain combines TRBV6-2 or TRBV6-3 with TRBJ1-2; D may be TRBD1 (6 bases). The CDR3 contains 14 residues. Germline V gene lookup returns CDR1 MNHEY and CDR2 SVGEGT. The V gene lost 7 bases and the J gene lost 8 bases, with 20 bases spanning the gap. As DNA, the CDR3 is TGTGCCAGCAAAATGGGCGCGGGGGGCAAGGGCTACACCTTC. Amino acids: CASKMGAGGKGYTF.

The chain couples TRBV6-1 to TRBJ1-1; maybe TRBD1 (6 bases). Trimming cost V 5 bases and J 9 bases, with 19 bases left between them. CDR3 length: 14 residues. Germline assignment: CDR1 MNHNS and CDR2 SASEGT. The DNA of the CDR3 is TGTGCCAGCAGTCGAAACCCCGACCAGGGGAAAGCTTTCTTT. It translates to CASSRNPDQGKAFF.

This clonotype was counted between two and nine times. The rearrangement uses TRBV20-1 and TRBJ1-2; 10 bases map to TRBD1. This CDR3 is built from 13 residues. The ends lost 6 bases at V and 6 bases at J; junction bases unmatched: 7. From germline, CDR1 is DFQATT and CDR2 SNEGSKA (reference sequence). The CDR3 loop reads CSAAGQGRDGYTF. The DNA for the CDR3 is TGCAGTGCGGCGGGACAGGGGAGGGATGGCTACACCTTC.

A remark on this clonotype: It is unclear where the CDR3 begins or ends on the DNA, so no DNA is shown, and the CDR3 is as TCRdb lists it. This chain connects TRBV5-1 to TRBJ1-1; the tabulated D call, TRBD1, remains unverified against the DNA. Germline V lookup: CDR1 SGHRS, CDR2 YFSETQ. Ends included, the CDR3 has 23 residues. The CDR3 spells CASSFYICSAHSGAGARFTEAFF.

This clonotype appeared many times. The chain carries TRBV30 and TRBJ2-2; maybe TRBD1 (6 bases). The V gene's germline CDR1 is GTSNPN and CDR2 SVGIG (reference sequence). The CDR3 is 15 amino acids. V lost 6 bases and J lost 2, with 16 bases in between. CDR3 bases: TGTGCCTGCTCTATCGGGACAACAAACACCGGGGAGCTGTTTTTT. It encodes CACSIGTTNTGELFF.

This clonotype was detected a few times. V is TRBV20-1 and J is TRBJ2-3; D uncertain. CDR1 and CDR2 from the germline V gene are DFQATT and SNEGSKA (reference sequence). CDR3 size: 12 residues. The V end lost 3 bases, the J end lost 6 bases, and 10 bases lay between the germline ends. The CDR3 reads CSARAQSDTQYF. The CDR3 DNA is TGCAGTGCTAGGGCCCAATCGGATACGCAGTATTTT.

This clonotype came up many times. V is TRBV27 and J is TRBJ2-3, with 7 bases aligning to TRBD1. The CDR3 extends over 16 amino acids. Trimming cost V 6 bases and J 0 bases; bases outside gene matches: 9. Germline-derived CDR1 and CDR2 are MNHEY and SMNVEV (reference sequence). The CDR3 DNA sequence: TGTGCCAGCAGCCCAGCTAGGGACAGAAGCACAGATACGCAGTATTTT. This encodes CASSPARDRSTDTQYF.

This clonotype was counted a few times. V and J are TRBV16 and TRBJ1-1; D is ambiguous. CDR1 and CDR2 from the germline V gene are KGHSY and FQNENV. Between the trimmed V and J ends, which lost 0 bases and 1 base, there was a span of 6 bases. The CDR3 consists of 14 residues. CDR3 in amino acids: CASSQSSSNTEAFF. The CDR3 region has the DNA TGTGCCAGCAGCCAATCCTCCTCGAACACTGAAGCTTTCTTT.

The sample holds many counts of this clonotype. The rearrangement uses TRBV28 and TRBJ2-3; 7 nucleotides agree with TRBD1. The CDR3 covers 15 residues. With V trimmed by 7 bases and J by 1 base, 8 bases remained unmatched. Per the germline V gene, CDR1 is MDHEN and CDR2 is SYDVKM. The CDR3 here is CASTRERGRTDTQYF. CDR3 nucleotide sequence: TGTGCCAGCACCAGGGAGAGGGGGCGCACAGATACGCAGTATTTT.

This clonotype has a handful of counts. This rearrangement joins TRBV11-2 to TRBJ1-1; maybe TRBD1 (5 bases). V gave up 2 bases and J gave up 4 bases, with 11 bases separating them. The CDR3 consists of 14 residues. CDR1 SGHAT and CDR2 FQNNGV come from the germline V gene. The CDR3 sequence is CASSLIRVGTEAFF. CDR3 sequence (DNA): TGTGCCAGCAGCTTAATCAGGGTGGGCACTGAAGCTTTCTTT.

The chain has TRBV25-1 and TRBJ2-7, with 9 bases identical to TRBD2. V dropped 1 base and J dropped 4; count of bases not matched to a gene: 11. In germline, CDR1 is MGHDK, CDR2 SYGVNS. The CDR3 covers 17 residues. CDR3 bases: TGTGCCAGCAGTGAATTAAGCCCTAGCGGGAATGTTTACGAGCAGTACTTC. As protein: CASSELSPSGNVYEQYF.

The rearrangement joins TRBV20-1 to TRBJ2-7; no definite D call. Per the germline V gene, CDR1 is DFQATT and CDR2 is SNEGSKA (reference sequence). The V end lost 0 bases, the J end lost 0 bases, and 15 bases lay between the germline ends. The CDR3 consists of 16 residues. The CDR3 loop is CSARDQGVGNSYEQYF. Written as DNA, the CDR3 is TGCAGTGCTAGAGATCAAGGTGTTGGAAACTCCTACGAGCAGTACTTC.

Ten or more counts support this clonotype. The chain couples TRBV3-1 to TRBJ2-5, with a tentative D call TRBD1 (5 bases). This CDR3 is built from 15 residues. The V end lost 4 bases, the J end lost 1 base, and 13 bases lay between the germline ends. Germline V gene lookup returns CDR1 LGHDT and CDR2 YNNKEL (reference sequence). CDR3 DNA sequence: TGTGCCAGCAGCCTACCAGGGTCTCTCCAAGAGACCCAGTACTTC. It encodes CASSLPGSLQETQYF.

At least ten counts were recorded for this clonotype. V is TRBV20-1 and J is TRBJ2-7; D is possibly TRBD1 (5 bases). Germline lookup yields CDR1 DFQATT and CDR2 SNEGSKA (reference sequence). Trimming took off 0 bases at V and 3 bases at J, with 6 bases between the two ends. This CDR3 comprises 12 residues. CDR3 in amino acids: CSARDRVYEQYF. The DNA of the CDR3 is TGCAGTGCTAGAGACAGGGTCTACGAGCAGTACTTC.

This clonotype has at least ten counts. The chain recombines TRBV29-1 with TRBJ2-3; D not certain. This CDR3 has 13 amino acids. V dropped 5 bases and J dropped 4 bases, with 13 bases sitting between them. The germline V gene has CDR1 SQVTM and CDR2 ANQGSEA. DNA for the CDR3: TGCAGCGTTTCGGTCGGTGCAGCAGATACGCAGTATTTT. It encodes CSVSVGAADTQYF.

The V gene is TRBV6-1, the J gene TRBJ2-4; D is perhaps TRBD1 (6 bases). The CDR3 sequence is 13 residues long. The germline V gene encodes CDR1 MNHNS and CDR2 SASEGT. Trimming removed 10 bases from V and 3 bases from J, with 13 bases in between. CDR3 region: CANGDTDKNIQYF. The CDR3 bases are TGTGCCAACGGGGACACTGACAAAAACATTCAGTACTTC.

The chain recombines TRBV10-3 with TRBJ1-4; a possible D gene is TRBD1 (6 bases). V gave up 3 bases and J gave up 12 bases, with 8 bases separating them. This CDR3 is 11 amino acids long. Germline CDR1 is ENHRY and CDR2 is SYGVKD. The CDR3 is CAISDDRQLFF. For the CDR3, the DNA is TGTGCCATCAGTGATGACAGGCAACTGTTTTTT.

This clonotype appeared a few times. The rearrangement uses TRBV14 and TRBJ2-2; D could derive from TRBD1 or TRBD2 (5 bases each). The V and J ends lost 4 bases and 7 bases respectively, with 10 bases between them. The CDR3 has 13 amino acids. The germline gives CDR1 SGHDN, CDR2 FVKESK. The CDR3 bases are TGTGCCAGCAGCCCTGGGGGTCACGGGGAGCTGTTTTTT. Protein: CASSPGGHGELFF.

Details on this clonotype: Since a much larger clone is just one base distant, this may be a read error. The DNA of the CDR3 is TGTACCAGCAGCGCCGGTAGCGTCTCCGGGGAGCTGTTTTTT. It yields the protein CTSSAGSVSGELFF. This chain uses TRBV7-2 with TRBJ2-2, with D possibly TRBD2 on 5 matching bases. The V end lost 5 bases, the J end lost 6 bases, and 13 bases lay between the germline ends. CDR1 and CDR2 from the germline V gene are SGHTA and FQGNSA. CDR3 length: 14 amino acids.